A single sample is the source of the 15 T cell receptor beta chains below, sequenced in a study of early T cells in non-severe SARS-CoV-2 infection. TCRdb re-called the 5' RACE reads through MiXCR, storing one row per CDR3 protein. Seen here are 35,000 to 45,000 distinct CDR3 sequences, approximately 5.1% observed once, and the top ten hold about 5.5%. Sequencing used whole blood, obtained at baseline. The receptors derive from an adult who was a healthcare worker with PCR-confirmed SARS-CoV-2 infection or an uninfected control (not recorded which).

This clonotype ranks as medium-sized (0.01 to 0.1%). The chain has TRBV29-1 and TRBJ2-2, with TRBD1 matching over 7 bases. V lost 5 bases to trimming and J lost 3 bases; unmatched junction nucleotides: 3. Germline V CDR1 and CDR2: SQVTM, ANQGSEA. The CDR3 covers 13 residues. CDR3 protein: CSVLDRDTGELFF. In DNA form, the CDR3 reads TGCAGCGTTCTCGACAGGGACACCGGGGAGCTGTTTTTT.

This clonotype was found many times. This sequence joins TRBV6-5 and TRBJ1-2; D is unclear. Between the trimmed V and J ends, which lost 0 bases and 5 bases, there was a span of 13 bases. In germline, CDR1 is MNHEY, CDR2 SVGAGI. CDR3 length: 15 amino acids. The CDR3 DNA sequence: TGTGCCAGCAGTTACTCTGCGGGTGGGGAATATGGCTACACCTTC. It specifies CASSYSAGGEYGYTF.

This clonotype was seen only a few times. This sequence joins TRBV12-3 or TRBV12-4 and TRBJ1-5; 7 nucleotides agree with TRBD1. V lost 4 bases and J lost 2; bases outside the gene matches: 8. CDR3 length equals 16 residues. CDR3 bases: TGTGCCAGCAGTTCCCGAGACAGGGTCGGCAATCAGCCCCAGCATTTT. This encodes CASSSRDRVGNQPQHF.

This clonotype was recorded many times. This rearrangement joins TRBV10-3 to TRBJ2-3; no reliable D call. Trimming removed 5 bases from V and 3 bases from J, with 6 bases in between. The germline V gene encodes CDR1 ENHRY and CDR2 SYGVKD. The CDR3 length is 12 residues. Written as DNA, the CDR3 is TGTGCCATCAGTTCTAGGACAGATACGCAGTATTTT. Protein: CAISSRTDTQYF.

This clonotype showed up many times. This chain links TRBV29-1 with TRBJ2-7; D may correspond to TRBD1 or TRBD2 (5 bases each). Trimming removed 7 bases at V and 7 bases at J, with 23 bases between. Germline CDR1 is SQVTM and CDR2 is ANQGSEA. This CDR3 region has 14 residues. CDR3 loop: CSARSRDPPREQYF. CDR3 bases: TGCAGCGCCCGTTCCCGGGACCCACCGAGGGAGCAGTACTTC.

A note on this clonotype: Being one base from a much bigger clone, this may be a read error. This chain joins TRBV6-5 and TRBJ2-7; D gene uncertain. This CDR3 contains 14 residues. Germline lookup yields CDR1 MNHEY and CDR2 SVGAGI. The CDR3 sequence is CASRQILSSYVQYF. As DNA, the CDR3 is TGTGCCAGCAGGCAGATCCTTAGCTCCTACGTGCAGTACTTC.

This clonotype was seen a handful of times. The chain uses TRBV12-3 or TRBV12-4 and TRBJ1-6; D perhaps matches TRBD1 (6 bases). Trimming stripped 4 bases from V and 4 bases from J, with 8 bases between. The CDR3 spans 14 residues. The CDR3 nucleotides are TGTGCCAGCAGTTCGGACAGTTATAATTCACCCCTCCACTTT. Amino acids: CASSSDSYNSPLHF.

This clonotype came up many times. The V and J genes are TRBV9 and TRBJ2-3; D may match TRBD1 or TRBD2 (5 bases each). Trimming removed 4 bases from V and 3 bases from J, with 15 bases in between. The V gene's germline CDR1 is SGDLS and CDR2 YYNGEE. The length of the CDR3 is 15 residues. CDR3 in amino acids: CASSLPGPVTDTQYF. CDR3 DNA: TGTGCCAGCAGCCTCCCGGGGCCGGTGACAGATACGCAGTATTTT.

The table lists this clonotype with many counts. The rearrangement links TRBV9 to TRBJ1-4; D uncertain. The length of the CDR3 is 16 residues. Trimming left V 0 bases short and J 0 bases short, with 9 bases between. Looked up from germline, CDR1 is SGDLS and CDR2 is YYNGEE. CDR3 nucleotide sequence: TGTGCCAGCAGCGTAGGTGGAAGTACAACTAATGAAAAACTGTTTTTT. Protein sequence: CASSVGGSTTNEKLFF. Combining the CDR3 with reference TRBV9 and TRBJ1-4 gives the whole variable domain DSGVTQTPKHLITATGQRVTLRCSPRSGDLSVYWYQQSLDQGLQFLIQYYNGEERAKGNILERFSAQQFPDLHSELNLSSLELGDSALYFCASSVGGSTTNEKLFFGSGTQLSVL.

This clonotype has ten or more counts. The chain couples TRBV7-9 to TRBJ2-5; TRBD2 matches at 8 bases. Trimming took 3 bases from V and 4 from J; bases not matched to a gene: 1. Germline V CDR1 and CDR2: SEHNR, FQNEAQ (reference sequence). This CDR3 region has 13 residues. CDR3 in amino acids: CASSLSGRETQYF. CDR3 bases: TGTGCCAGCAGCTTGAGCGGGAGAGAGACCCAGTACTTC.

The V gene is TRBV7-9, the J gene TRBJ2-1; no definite D call. Trimming left V 3 bases short and J 4 bases short, with 4 bases between. This CDR3 is 12 amino acids long. CDR1 and CDR2 (germline): SEHNR, FQNEAQ (reference sequence). CDR3 residues: CASSLSYNEQFF. The CDR3 nucleotides read TGTGCCAGCAGCTTGTCATACAATGAGCAGTTCTTC.

This clonotype came up many times. In DNA, the CDR3 is TGTGCCAGCAGTTCTAGCGGGACTACTGGTATAGATACGCAGTATTTT. Its protein is CASSSSGTTGIDTQYF. The rearrangement uses TRBV27 and TRBJ2-3; the match to TRBD2 covers 9 bases. CDR1 is MNHEY and CDR2 is SMNVEV in the germline V gene (reference sequence). CDR3 length equals 16 residues. J was trimmed by 5 bases and V by 4 bases; bases with no gene match: 10.

This clonotype was counted at least ten times. This chain uses TRBV4-2 with TRBJ2-7; 9 bases match TRBD2. V gave up 7 bases and J gave up 2 bases; unmatched junction bases: 9. The length of the CDR3 is 15 residues. Germline CDR1 is LGHNA and CDR2 is YNFKEQ. CDR3 sequence: CASTIYSGSAYEQYF. As DNA, the CDR3 is TGTGCCAGCACGATTTATAGCGGGAGCGCCTACGAGCAGTACTTC.

This clonotype has ten or more counts. J is TRBJ2-1 and V is TRBV20-1; the match to TRBD2 covers 9 bases. From germline, CDR1 is DFQATT and CDR2 SNEGSKA (reference sequence). Trimming took 2 bases from V and 0 from J; bases not matched to a gene: 8. This CDR3 has 17 residues. For the CDR3, the DNA is TGCAGTGCTAGATCGGTAGCGGGAGTCCCCTCCTACAATGAGCAGTTCTTC. Translated, it gives CSARSVAGVPSYNEQFF.

This clonotype occurred many times. V and J are TRBV29-1 and TRBJ2-3, with D perhaps matching TRBD2 (6 bases). The CDR3 is 13 residues long. CDR1 and CDR2 (germline): SQVTM, ANQGSEA. Trimming took off 8 bases at V and 5 bases at J, with 17 bases between the two ends. CDR3 in DNA: TGCAGCTATAAGTCGGGAGCTGGAGATACGCAGTATTTT. Amino acid sequence: CSYKSGAGDTQYF.